The present entry profiles one TCR beta chain with its context. Per the study methods: Reference gene primers were amplified, and this amplification served to estimate nucleated cell counts. Repertoires were generated with immunoSEQ multiplex PCR, while TCRdb's copy carries only in-frame clones and drops some. That table supplies the V and J calls and clone size; D and trimming were determined from the DNA. Of under 150,000 clones in the sample, roughly 85% were seen once. The data were obtained in a study of blood T cell repertoires in COVID-19. Study summary: The United States, Italy and Spain supplied acute and convalescent COVID-19 samples. From T cells, B-cell-depleted T cells, or PBMCs came the material, which was cDNA or gDNA.

The receptor's source is a man aged 40-49 years with acute or convalescent COVID-19. Sample: peripheral blood.

CDR3: CASSSEDRVYNEQFF. The CDR3 region has the DNA TGTGCCAGCAGCTCCGAGGACAGGGTATACAATGAGCAGTTCTTC. The chain combines TRBV5-6 with TRBJ2-1; 8 bases are shared with TRBD1. With 3 bases clipped from V and 4 bases from J, the junction kept 6 bases outside the gene matches. The CDR3 covers 15 residues. Looked up from germline, CDR1 is SGHDT and CDR2 is YYEEEE.